The next 26 T cell receptor beta chains were all read from a single sample in a study of neurological immune-mediated disorders (dated by TCRdb to between 2018 and 2020). Receptor libraries were prepared by 5' RACE. Sequencing was performed on an Illumina HiSeq 2500. The public reads were reprocessed in TCRdb via fastp at Q25 and MiXCR, keeping in-frame beta chains. Every entry covers one CDR3 protein and lists the most common genes and DNA from its rows. In all, the sample holds 40,000 or so distinct CDR3 sequences, and less than 3.5% of those were seen once. The top ten constitute more than 7.5% of the sample. The time point label, as the study defines it: longitudinal time-point 1 (baseline). What was sequenced was PBMCs. Source of these receptors: a woman aged 60-75 years with multiple sclerosis.

Comment on this clonotype: A read error may explain this, as a much larger clone is one base away. V is TRBV2 and J is TRBJ2-4; D possibly corresponds to TRBD2 (5 bases). This CDR3 comprises 12 residues. Per germline, CDR1 SNHLY and CDR2 FYNNEI. CDR3 sequence reads: CASVRAKKIQYF. The CDR3 DNA is TGTGCCAGCGTGCGGGCCAAAAAAATTCAGTACTTC. Filled out from reference TRBV2 and TRBJ2-4, the complete variable domain reads EPEVTQTPSHQVTQMGQEVILRCVPISNHLYFYWYRQILGQKVEFLVSFYNNEISEKSEIFDDQFSVERPDGSNFTLKIRSTKLEDSAMYFCASVRAKKIQYFGAGTRLSVL.

At least ten counts were recorded for this clonotype. The chain combines TRBV2 with TRBJ1-1; 9 nucleotides agree with TRBD1. The length of the CDR3 is 13 residues. Germline assignment: CDR1 SNHLY and CDR2 FYNNEI. V shed 6 bases, J shed 5 bases, and the junction held 4 bases outside the gene matches. The CDR3 nucleotides are TGTGCCAGCAGCCGGGACAGGGTTACTGAAGCTTTCTTT. It codes for CASSRDRVTEAFF.

The table lists this clonotype with many counts. For the CDR3, the DNA is TGTGCCAGCAGCTTGGCACAGGCGCCTGGCGGCTACACCTTC. It codes for CASSLAQAPGGYTF. This chain uses TRBV5-6 with TRBJ1-2; tentatively, D is TRBD1 (5 bases). The V gene lost 0 bases and the J gene lost 8 bases, with 14 bases spanning the gap. The CDR3 length is 14 residues. The germline V gene encodes CDR1 SGHDT and CDR2 YYEEEE.

This clonotype came up many times. The chain employs TRBV4-1 and TRBJ2-3; D not resolved. V shed 3 bases and J shed 6 bases, with 10 bases lying between them. From germline, CDR1 is MGHRA and CDR2 YSYEKL. This CDR3 region has 13 residues. DNA for the CDR3: TGCGCCAGCAGCCATGGGGTACCGGATACGCAGTATTTT. Protein: CASSHGVPDTQYF.

This clonotype appeared many times. This chain joins TRBV5-1 and TRBJ2-1, with 9 bases fitting TRBD1. This CDR3 region has 17 residues. V lost 1 base and J lost 6; bases outside the gene matches: 11. Germline CDR1 SGHRS, CDR2 YFSETQ. The CDR3 region is CASSLFRVGQGVNEQFF. CDR3 sequence (DNA): TGCGCCAGCAGCTTGTTCCGCGTGGGACAGGGTGTCAATGAGCAGTTCTTC.

This clonotype was found many times. The V gene is TRBV20-1, the J gene TRBJ2-2; TRBD2 matches at 8 bases. CDR3 length: 15 residues. Per the germline V gene, CDR1 is DFQATT and CDR2 is SNEGSKA (reference sequence). V lost 3 bases, J lost 4 bases, and 7 bases stayed unmatched. The CDR3 region is CSARASGGGTGELFF. The DNA of the CDR3 is TGCAGTGCTAGGGCCAGCGGGGGAGGCACCGGGGAGCTGTTTTTT.

There are many counts of this clonotype. The chain is built from TRBV6-1 and TRBJ1-6; no definite D call. V lost 7 bases and J lost 8, with 21 bases in between. Germline V gene lookup returns CDR1 MNHNS and CDR2 SASEGT. The CDR3 is made up of 16 amino acids. In nucleotides, the CDR3 is TGTGCCAGCACCCGAATAAGAGATGTTTTGCATTCACCCCTCCACTTT. It translates to CASTRIRDVLHSPLHF.

This clonotype was seen many times. The CDR3 coding sequence is TGTGCCAGCAGCCCCGCGCCGGGTAGCAATCAGCCCCAGCATTTT. Translation: CASSPAPGSNQPQHF. The chain uses TRBV3-1 and TRBJ1-5, with no clear D. The V gene lost 4 bases and the J gene lost 0 bases, with 10 bases spanning the gap. This CDR3 comprises 15 residues. From germline, CDR1 is LGHDT and CDR2 YNNKEL (reference sequence).

At least ten counts were recorded for this clonotype. This chain joins TRBV20-1 and TRBJ2-5, with TRBD2 as a possible D gene (5 bases). This CDR3 contains 13 residues. Per germline, CDR1 DFQATT and CDR2 SNEGSKA (reference sequence). Trimming pared 6 bases from V and 0 bases from J, leaving 11 bases between. CDR3 amino acids: CSARASHQETQYF. CDR3 DNA sequence: TGCAGTGCCCGGGCTAGCCACCAAGAGACCCAGTACTTC.

This clonotype was observed many times. V and J are TRBV29-1 and TRBJ2-1; D is possibly TRBD1 (6 bases). Germline V gives CDR1 SQVTM, CDR2 ANQGSEA. The CDR3 extends over 12 amino acids. Trimming removed 6 bases from V and 7 bases from J, with 13 bases in between. The CDR3 nucleotides are TGCAGCGTGGGGGCTGGTAGGAATGAGCAGTTCTTC. As protein: CSVGAGRNEQFF.

Many counts were recorded for this clonotype. The CDR3 is CASSRLLAGTQYF. In DNA form, the CDR3 reads TGTGCCAGCAGCCGCCTTTTGGCGGGGACCCAGTACTTC. This chain connects TRBV12-3 or TRBV12-4 to TRBJ2-5, with D maybe TRBD2 (5 bases). The CDR3 contains 13 residues. The V gene lost 6 bases and the J gene lost 7 bases, with 15 bases spanning the gap.

This clonotype was found many times. The chain has TRBV7-9 and TRBJ1-2; D is ambiguous. The V end was cut by 6 bases, the J end by 7 bases, with 15 bases between. Germline V gene lookup returns CDR1 SEHNR and CDR2 FQNEAQ (reference sequence). The CDR3 consists of 13 residues. The CDR3 DNA follows: TGTGCCAGCAGAGGGCCCCAAGAGGCTGGCTACACCTTC. Translated, it gives CASRGPQEAGYTF.

This clonotype was counted at least ten times. This rearrangement joins TRBV5-1 to TRBJ2-7, with a possible D match to TRBD1 (5 bases). V lost 0 bases and J 4 bases, leaving 5 bases between the germline ends. This CDR3 has 12 amino acids. Germline V lookup: CDR1 SGHRS, CDR2 YFSETQ. The CDR3 sequence is CASSLEGYEQYF. The CDR3 DNA reads TGCGCCAGCAGCTTGGAGGGGTACGAGCAGTACTTC.

In this sample, this clonotype turned up many times. The chain carries TRBV29-1 and TRBJ1-1; 11 bases line up with TRBD1. Germline V gives CDR1 SQVTM, CDR2 ANQGSEA. V lost 8 bases and J lost 0; bases outside the gene matches: 8. The CDR3 has 15 residues. The CDR3 here is CSYTGTGGVNTEAFF. The CDR3, as DNA: TGCAGCTACACCGGGACAGGGGGGGTGAACACTGAAGCTTTCTTT.

This clonotype was counted ten times or more. This chain connects TRBV9 to TRBJ2-7; the D gene is possibly TRBD1 (7 bases). The CDR3 length is 15 residues. CDR1 SGDLS and CDR2 YYNGEE come from the germline V gene. Trimming cost V 3 bases and J 6 bases, with 19 bases left between them. CDR3 coding DNA: TGTGCCAGCAGCGCCCCGGGCCAGGGGGGTGGCGAGCAGTACTTC. This gives the protein CASSAPGQGGGEQYF.

The table lists this clonotype with many counts. This chain links TRBV20-1 with TRBJ1-6, with D tentatively TRBD1 (5 bases). Looked up from germline, CDR1 is DFQATT and CDR2 is SNEGSKA (reference sequence). The CDR3 length is 15 residues. The V end was cut by 3 bases, the J end by 2 bases, with 11 bases between. The CDR3 DNA is TGCAGTGCTAGTGAGTCACAGGCCTATAATTCACCCCTCCACTTT. It encodes CSASESQAYNSPLHF.

This clonotype came up many times. J is TRBJ2-2 and V is TRBV15; tentatively, D is TRBD1 (6 bases). This CDR3 region has 17 residues. Germline CDR1 is LNHNV and CDR2 is YYDKDF (reference sequence). The V and J ends lost 5 bases and 2 bases respectively, with 18 bases between them. CDR3 protein: CATSPGTPTINTGELFF. The CDR3 DNA is TGTGCCACCAGCCCCGGGACACCAACCATTAACACCGGGGAGCTGTTTTTT.

This clonotype occurred many times. This chain links TRBV5-1 with TRBJ2-2, with 7 nucleotides matching TRBD1. V lost 2 bases, J lost 4 bases, and 8 bases stayed unmatched. The CDR3 contains 16 residues. Germline CDR1 reads SGHRS; CDR2 reads YFSETQ. The CDR3 nucleotides read TGCGCCAGCAGCTTAAAGACAGGGATACTCACCGGGGAGCTGTTTTTT. This gives the protein CASSLKTGILTGELFF.

This clonotype showed up many times. The chain recombines TRBV5-1 with TRBJ1-1; D gene unclear. The germline gives CDR1 SGHRS, CDR2 YFSETQ. The CDR3 consists of 13 residues. V lost 0 bases, J lost 7 bases, and 10 bases lay in between. In DNA form, the CDR3 reads TGCGCCAGCAGCTTGGCTATAGCAGGTGAAGCTTTCTTT. Its translation is CASSLAIAGEAFF.

This clonotype was observed at least ten times. The V call is TRBV12-3 or TRBV12-4, the J call TRBJ1-3; D uncertain. The CDR3 consists of 15 residues. V dropped 2 bases and J dropped 4 bases, with 12 bases sitting between them. CDR3 protein: CASSLKRQIGNTIYF. Here the CDR3 DNA reads TGTGCCAGCAGTTTAAAAAGGCAGATCGGAAACACCATATATTTT.

This clonotype occurred many times. This chain joins TRBV27 and TRBJ2-5; 8 nucleotides align to TRBD1. The ends lost 9 bases at V and 3 bases at J; junction bases unmatched: 9. Looked up from germline, CDR1 is MNHEY and CDR2 is SMNVEV (reference sequence). This CDR3 is built from 14 residues. This chain's CDR3 is CARRTGRREETQYF. The CDR3 nucleotides are TGTGCCAGGAGGACAGGGAGACGGGAAGAGACCCAGTACTTC.

This clonotype came up a few times. The chain employs TRBV19 and TRBJ2-2; 10 bases fit TRBD2. The V gene end was trimmed by 6 bases and the J gene end by 6 bases; junction bases not matched to a gene: 1. There are 13 residues in the CDR3. Germline CDR1 reads LNHDA; CDR2 reads SQIVND (reference sequence). In DNA form, the CDR3 reads TGTGCCAGTAGCGGACTAGCGGCCGGGGAGCTGTTTTTT. Its translation: CASSGLAAGELFF.

This clonotype showed up many times. V and J are TRBV3-1 and TRBJ2-2; 15 positions agree with TRBD2. From germline, CDR1 is LGHDT and CDR2 YNNKEL (reference sequence). This CDR3 contains 18 residues. V was clipped by 4 bases and J by 2 bases; unmatched bases: 5. The CDR3: CASSLRTSGGANTGELFF. The CDR3 DNA follows: TGTGCCAGCAGCCTGCGGACTAGCGGGGGGGCTAACACCGGGGAGCTGTTTTTT.

This clonotype was seen at least ten times. CDR3 in amino acids: CASSQGGPDEQYF. The CDR3 DNA sequence: TGTGCCAGCAGCCAAGGAGGGCCCGACGAGCAGTACTTC. This chain uses TRBV3-1 with TRBJ2-7, with a weak D call TRBD2 (5 bases). The CDR3 runs to 13 residues. The V and J ends lost 1 base and 5 bases respectively, with 9 bases between them. CDR1 is LGHDT, CDR2 YNNKEL, per germline (reference sequence).

This clonotype has ten or more counts. V gene TRBV27 combines with J gene TRBJ2-5, with 8 nucleotides matching TRBD1. The germline V gene encodes CDR1 MNHEY and CDR2 SMNVEV (reference sequence). V shed 4 bases and J 1 base; nucleotides not matched to a gene: 5. The CDR3 runs to 15 residues. CDR3 nucleotides: TGTGCCAGCAGTTCAAACAGGGGGTCCCAAGAGACCCAGTACTTC. Amino acids: CASSSNRGSQETQYF.

This clonotype was picked up many times. The CDR3 loop is CASSLGLPLNYEQYF. The CDR3 coding sequence is TGTGCCAGCAGTTTGGGACTACCTTTGAACTACGAGCAGTACTTC. The V gene is TRBV12-3 or TRBV12-4, the J gene TRBJ2-7, with 7 bases identical to TRBD2. V shed 3 bases, J shed 3 bases, and the junction held 8 bases outside the gene matches. CDR3 size: 15 residues.